This T cell receptor (beta chain) emerged from a study of blood T cell repertoires in COVID-19. Study at large: Sites across the United States, Italy and Spain contributed samples from acute and convalescent COVID-19.

Sequencing used immunoSEQ multiplex PCR; TCRdb keeps in-frame clones, though not all of them. The data contain approximately 270,000 clones, approximately 85% of them singletons. Trimming took 0 bases from V and 2 from J, leaving 6 bases between them. CDR1 is KGHDR, CDR2 SFDVKD, per germline. This CDR3 has 14 residues. V gene TRBV24-1 combines with J gene TRBJ1-2; D remains unclear. The receptor's source is a woman between 65 and 79 years old with acute or convalescent COVID-19. Sequenced sample: peripheral blood. The CDR3 sequence is CATSDLGRNYGYTF. In DNA, the CDR3 is TGTGCCACCAGTGATTTGGGCAGGAACTATGGCTACACCTTC.